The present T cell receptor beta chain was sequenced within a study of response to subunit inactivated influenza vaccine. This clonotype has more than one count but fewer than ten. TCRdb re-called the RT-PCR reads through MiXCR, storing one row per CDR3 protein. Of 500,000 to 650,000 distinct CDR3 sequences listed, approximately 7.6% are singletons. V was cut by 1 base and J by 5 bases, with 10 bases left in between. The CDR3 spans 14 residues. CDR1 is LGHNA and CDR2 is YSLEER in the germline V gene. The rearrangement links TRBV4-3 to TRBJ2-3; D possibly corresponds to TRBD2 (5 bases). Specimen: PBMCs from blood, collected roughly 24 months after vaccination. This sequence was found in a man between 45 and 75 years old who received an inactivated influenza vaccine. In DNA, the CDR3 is TGCGCCAGCAGCCAAGGACCCGCGGGAGATACGCAGTATTTT. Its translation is CASSQGPAGDTQYF.